One sample yielded the 25 T cell receptor beta chains listed below, sequenced in a study of monozygotic twins with inflammatory bowel disease. After re-calling the 5' RACE reads, TCRdb lists one entry per CDR3 protein, DNA absent. The table lists over 110,000 distinct CDR3 sequences. The sample comprised blood. These receptors were collected from a human donor with ulcerative colitis or Crohn's disease, or a healthy co-twin of an affected twin (not recorded which).

The chain joins TRBV20-1 to TRBJ2-3; the TCRdb D gene call, TRBD1, has no DNA to confirm it. CDR1 and CDR2 from the germline V gene are DFQATT and SNEGSKA (reference sequence). CDR3 length: 14 residues. CDR3 protein: CSARDQGRGDTQYF.

The chain has TRBV9 and TRBJ1-5. The CDR3 covers 14 residues. Germline loops: CDR1 SGDLS, CDR2 YYNGEE. The CDR3 protein is CASSQGEGRQPQHF.

The chain links TRBV24-1 to TRBJ2-2; absent DNA, TCRdb's TRBD1 call cannot be checked. CDR3 length equals 16 residues. Germline V gene data show CDR1 as KGHDR and CDR2 as SFDVKD. The CDR3 loop is CATSDMTGTNTGELFF.

The chain uses TRBV6-5 and TRBJ1-2. Germline CDR1 MNHEY, CDR2 SVGAGI. This CDR3 is built from 13 residues. This chain's CDR3 is CASTGRPNYGYTF.

The V and J genes are TRBV12-3 or TRBV12-4 and TRBJ2-1. The CDR3 runs 13 residues. Here the CDR3 reads CASRENSYNEQFF.

The chain combines TRBV5-5 with TRBJ1-4; the TCRdb D gene call, TRBD1, has no DNA to confirm it. Germline V gives CDR1 SGHKS, CDR2 YYEKEE (reference sequence). This CDR3 is 14 amino acids long. The CDR3 loop is CASSFGGSGEKLFF.

This rearrangement joins TRBV5-1 to TRBJ2-3; TCRdb proposes TRBD2, but this gene call is untestable without DNA. The CDR3 consists of 13 residues. Germline CDR1 SGHRS, CDR2 YFSETQ. The CDR3 sequence: CASSPGGKDTQYF. The full variable domain, rest sourced from reference TRBV5-1 and TRBJ2-3, is KAGVTQTPRYLIKTRGQQVTLSCSPISGHRSVSWYQQTPGQGLQFLFEYFSETQRNKGNFPGRFSGRQFSNSRSEMNVSTLELGDSALYLCASSPGGKDTQYFGPGTRLTVL.

The genes are TRBV20-1 and TRBJ2-5; TCRdb selects TRBD1, and the lack of DNA leaves this call unchecked. This CDR3 has 15 residues. The germline V gene has CDR1 DFQATT and CDR2 SNEGSKA (reference sequence). The CDR3 sequence is CSARERQLLQETQYF.

V gene TRBV5-6 combines with J gene TRBJ2-3; TCRdb's D call, TRBD1, is unchecked because there is no DNA. The CDR3 is 14 residues long. Germline V gene sequence: CDR1 SGHDT, CDR2 YYEEEE. CDR3 in amino acids: CASSSQNQGDTQYF.

The rearrangement joins TRBV5-5 to TRBJ1-3. The CDR3 is made up of 16 amino acids. CDR1 is SGHKS and CDR2 is YYEKEE in the germline V gene (reference sequence). The CDR3 loop is CASSLGAVSSGNTIYF.

The rearrangement links TRBV5-4 to TRBJ2-7; TCRdb names TRBD1, which stays unverified in the absence of DNA. The CDR3 runs 16 residues. The germline V gene encodes CDR1 SGHNT and CDR2 YYREEE (reference sequence). The CDR3 loop is CASSLGGNRGTYEQYF.

The rearrangement joins TRBV19 to TRBJ1-1; lacking DNA, the TRBD1 call made by TCRdb goes unchecked. CDR1 and CDR2 from the germline V gene are LNHDA and SQIVND (reference sequence). The CDR3 has 14 residues. The chain's CDR3 is CASTGTFNAFEAFF.

This CDR3 reads CASSIVWAEVAGAYSNQPQHF. The chain recombines TRBV19 with TRBJ1-5; TCRdb's D gene call, TRBD1, goes unchecked for lack of DNA. Germline CDR1 and CDR2: LNHDA and SQIVND (reference sequence). The length of the CDR3 is 21 residues.

The CDR3 loop is CASSLPATSSYEQYF. The V gene is TRBV28, the J gene TRBJ2-7. Looked up from germline, CDR1 is MDHEN and CDR2 is SYDVKM. This CDR3 has 15 residues.

This chain connects TRBV18 to TRBJ1-1; TCRdb designates TRBD1, a call that cannot be tested without DNA. CDR1 and CDR2 from the germline V gene are KGHSH and LQKENI. The CDR3 runs 16 residues. The CDR3 loop is CASSPFSPGGNTEAFF.

This chain uses TRBV20-1 with TRBJ2-7. The V gene's germline CDR1 is DFQATT and CDR2 SNEGSKA (reference sequence). The CDR3 spans 13 residues. The chain's CDR3 is CSARGVISYEQYF.

The rearrangement links TRBV9 to TRBJ1-2. CDR3 length equals 17 residues. Germline loops: CDR1 SGDLS, CDR2 YYNGEE. CDR3 region: CASSGAGGGRVDHGYTF.

The chain recombines TRBV18 with TRBJ2-3; with no DNA, the TCRdb D assignment of TRBD1 cannot be verified. From germline, CDR1 is KGHSH and CDR2 LQKENI. CDR3 length equals 16 residues. The CDR3 sequence: CASTATGTSSTDTQYF.

The chain employs TRBV6-2 or TRBV6-3 and TRBJ2-1; TCRdb's D call of TRBD2 is untestable without DNA. This CDR3 comprises 15 residues. CDR1 is MNHEY, CDR2 SVGEGT, per germline. The CDR3 sequence is CASSYGTSGGNEQFF.

The rearrangement uses TRBV20-1 and TRBJ1-5. CDR3 length equals 13 residues. Germline V gene sequence: CDR1 DFQATT, CDR2 SNEGSKA (reference sequence). The CDR3 loop is CSARGNRNQPQHF.

V usage is TRBV5-4 and J usage is TRBJ1-1. CDR3 size: 14 residues. Germline-derived CDR1 and CDR2 are SGHNT and YYREEE (reference sequence). CDR3 loop: CASSLMGLNTEAFF. Looking up the rest from reference TRBV5-4 and TRBJ1-1 gives the full variable domain: ETGVTQSPTHLIKTRGQQVTLRCSSQSGHNTVSWYQQALGQGPQFIFQYYREEENGRGNFPPRFSGLQFPNYSSELNVNALELDDSALYLCASSLMGLNTEAFFGQGTRLTVV.

The chain recombines TRBV19 with TRBJ2-5; lacking DNA, the TRBD1 call made by TCRdb goes unchecked. CDR3 size: 15 residues. Germline values: CDR1 LNHDA, CDR2 SQIVND (reference sequence). CDR3 in amino acids: CASTSTGQGQETQYF.

The J gene is TRBJ1-3, the V gene TRBV7-9; TCRdb reports TRBD1, a call that lacks DNA to check it against. The CDR3 extends over 14 amino acids. CDR1 and CDR2 (germline): SEHNR, FQNEAQ (reference sequence). CDR3 sequence: CASRPTGGGNTIYF.

This chain joins TRBV27 and TRBJ2-7; TCRdb outputs TRBD1, but without DNA this stays unchecked. The germline V gene encodes CDR1 MNHEY and CDR2 SMNVEV (reference sequence). The CDR3 length is 13 residues. Here the CDR3 reads CASTPTGGYEQYF.

The chain employs TRBV5-1 and TRBJ2-5; absent DNA, TCRdb's TRBD1 call cannot be checked. This CDR3 contains 17 residues. Germline-derived CDR1 and CDR2 are SGHRS and YFSETQ. CDR3 in amino acids: CASSLTRPTGVEETQYF. Based on the CDR3 plus reference TRBV5-1 and TRBJ2-5, the full variable domain is KAGVTQTPRYLIKTRGQQVTLSCSPISGHRSVSWYQQTPGQGLQFLFEYFSETQRNKGNFPGRFSGRQFSNSRSEMNVSTLELGDSALYLCASSLTRPTGVEETQYFGPGTRLLVL.